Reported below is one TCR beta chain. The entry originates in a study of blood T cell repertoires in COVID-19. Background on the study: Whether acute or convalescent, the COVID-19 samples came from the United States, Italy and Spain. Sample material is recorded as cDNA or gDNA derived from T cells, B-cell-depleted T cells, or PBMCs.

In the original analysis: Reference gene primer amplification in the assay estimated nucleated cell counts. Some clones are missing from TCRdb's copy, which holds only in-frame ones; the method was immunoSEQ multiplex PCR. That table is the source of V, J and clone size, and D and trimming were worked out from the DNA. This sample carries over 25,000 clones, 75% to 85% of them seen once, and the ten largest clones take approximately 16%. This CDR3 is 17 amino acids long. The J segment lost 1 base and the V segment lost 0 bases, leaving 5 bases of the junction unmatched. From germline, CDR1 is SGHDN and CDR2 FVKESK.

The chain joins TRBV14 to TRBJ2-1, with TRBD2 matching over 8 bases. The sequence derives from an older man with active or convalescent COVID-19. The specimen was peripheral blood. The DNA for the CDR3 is TGTGCCAGCAGCCAAGATCGTAGCGGGACTTCCTACAATGAGCAGTTCTTC. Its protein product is CASSQDRSGTSYNEQFF.